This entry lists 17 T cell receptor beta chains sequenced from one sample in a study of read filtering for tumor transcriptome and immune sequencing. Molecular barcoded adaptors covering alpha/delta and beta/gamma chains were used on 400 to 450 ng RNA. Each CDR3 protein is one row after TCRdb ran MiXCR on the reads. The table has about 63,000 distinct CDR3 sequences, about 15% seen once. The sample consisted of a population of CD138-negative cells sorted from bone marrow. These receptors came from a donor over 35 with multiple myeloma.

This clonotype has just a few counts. Here the CDR3 reads CASSQITSPETQYF. CDR3 DNA: TGTGCCAGCAGCCAAATAACTAGTCCAGAGACCCAGTACTTC. This chain uses TRBV7-3 with TRBJ2-5; D perhaps matches TRBD2 (5 bases). Per the germline V gene, CDR1 is SGHTA and CDR2 is FQGTGA. This CDR3 contains 14 residues. Trimming cost V 5 bases and J 4 bases, with 14 bases left between them.

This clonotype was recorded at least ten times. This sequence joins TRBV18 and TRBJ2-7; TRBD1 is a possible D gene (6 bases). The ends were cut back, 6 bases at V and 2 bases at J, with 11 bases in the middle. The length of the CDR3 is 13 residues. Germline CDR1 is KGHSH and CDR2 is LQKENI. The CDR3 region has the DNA TGTGCCAGCTCGTTCGACAGGACCTACGAGCAGTACTTC. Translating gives CASSFDRTYEQYF. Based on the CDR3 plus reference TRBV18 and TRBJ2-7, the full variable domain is NAGVMQNPRHLVRRRGQEARLRCSPMKGHSHVYWYRQLPEEGLKFMVYLQKENIIDESGMPKERFSAEFPKEGPSILRIQQVVRGDSAAYFCASSFDRTYEQYFGPGTRLTVT.

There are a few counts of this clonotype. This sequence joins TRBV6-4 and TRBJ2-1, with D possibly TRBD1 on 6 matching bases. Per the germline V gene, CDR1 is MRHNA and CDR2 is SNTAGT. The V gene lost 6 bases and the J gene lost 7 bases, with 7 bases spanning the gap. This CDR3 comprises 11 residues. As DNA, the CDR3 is TGTGCCAGCAGAGGGGGAAATGAGCAGTTCTTC. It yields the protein CASRGGNEQFF.

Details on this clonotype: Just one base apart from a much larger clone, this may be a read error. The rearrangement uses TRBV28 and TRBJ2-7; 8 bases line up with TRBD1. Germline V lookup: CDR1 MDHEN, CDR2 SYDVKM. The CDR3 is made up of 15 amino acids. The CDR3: CATSPSGTGGYEQYF. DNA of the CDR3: TGTGCCACCAGTCCCTCCGGGACAGGCGGCTACGAGCAGTACTTC.

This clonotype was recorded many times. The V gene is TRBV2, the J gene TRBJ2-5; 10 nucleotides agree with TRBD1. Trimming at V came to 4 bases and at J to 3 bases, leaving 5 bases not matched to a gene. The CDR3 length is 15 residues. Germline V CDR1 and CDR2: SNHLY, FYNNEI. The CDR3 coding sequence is TGTGCCAGCAGTGTAAGAGGGACAGGGGAAGAGACCCAGTACTTC. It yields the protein CASSVRGTGEETQYF.

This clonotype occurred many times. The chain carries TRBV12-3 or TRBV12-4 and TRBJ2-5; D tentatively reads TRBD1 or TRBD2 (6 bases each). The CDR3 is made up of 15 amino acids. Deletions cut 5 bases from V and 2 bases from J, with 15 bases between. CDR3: CASSHPGGGQETQYF. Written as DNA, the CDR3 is TGTGCCAGCAGTCACCCAGGAGGGGGGCAAGAGACCCAGTACTTC.

The CDR3: CASSFTGIEQYF. The DNA of the CDR3 is TGTGCCAGCAGCTTTACAGGGATCGAGCAGTACTTC. This rearrangement joins TRBV7-2 to TRBJ2-7, with D possibly TRBD1 on 6 matching bases. The V end lost 3 bases, the J end lost 6 bases, and 9 bases lay between the germline ends. CDR1 SGHTA and CDR2 FQGNSA come from the germline V gene. The CDR3 is 12 residues long.

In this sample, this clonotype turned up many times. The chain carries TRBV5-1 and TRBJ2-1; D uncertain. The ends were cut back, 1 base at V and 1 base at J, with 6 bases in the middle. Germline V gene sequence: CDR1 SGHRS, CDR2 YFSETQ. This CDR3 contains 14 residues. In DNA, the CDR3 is TGCGCCAGCAGCTTGCCACAGTCCTACAATGAGCAGTTCTTC. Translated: CASSLPQSYNEQFF.

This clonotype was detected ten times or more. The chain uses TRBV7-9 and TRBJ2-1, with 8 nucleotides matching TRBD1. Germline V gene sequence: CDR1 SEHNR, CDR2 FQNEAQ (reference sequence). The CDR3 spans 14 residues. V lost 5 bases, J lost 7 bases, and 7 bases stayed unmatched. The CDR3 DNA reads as TGTGCCAGCAGCGACAGGGGCTCCAGGAATGAGCAGTTCTTC. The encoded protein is CASSDRGSRNEQFF. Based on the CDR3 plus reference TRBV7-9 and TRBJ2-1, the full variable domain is DTGVSQNPRHKITKRGQNVTFRCDPISEHNRLYWYRQTLGQGPEFLTYFQNEAQLEKSRLLSDRFSAERPKGSFSTLEIQRTEQGDSAMYLCASSDRGSRNEQFFGPGTRLTVL.

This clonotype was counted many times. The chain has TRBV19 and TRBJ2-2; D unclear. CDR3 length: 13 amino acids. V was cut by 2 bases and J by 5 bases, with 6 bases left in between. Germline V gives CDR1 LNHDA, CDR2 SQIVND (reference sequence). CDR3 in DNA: TGTGCCAGTAGTATAAAGGAGACCGGGGAGCTGTTTTTT. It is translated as CASSIKETGELFF.

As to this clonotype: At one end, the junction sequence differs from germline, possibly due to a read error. The CDR3 is CASSSPNEQSF. DNA of the CDR3: TGTGCCAGCAGTTCCCCCAATGAGCAGTCCTTC. The rearrangement links TRBV28 to TRBJ2-1; D gene unclear. This CDR3 comprises 11 residues. Per the germline V gene, CDR1 is MDHEN and CDR2 is SYDVKM.

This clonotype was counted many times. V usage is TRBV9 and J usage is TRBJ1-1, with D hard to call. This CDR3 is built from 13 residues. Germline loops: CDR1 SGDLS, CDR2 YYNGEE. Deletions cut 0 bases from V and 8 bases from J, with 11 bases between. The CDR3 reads CASSVGTGGEAFF. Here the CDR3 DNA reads TGTGCCAGCAGCGTAGGTACGGGAGGGGAAGCTTTCTTT.

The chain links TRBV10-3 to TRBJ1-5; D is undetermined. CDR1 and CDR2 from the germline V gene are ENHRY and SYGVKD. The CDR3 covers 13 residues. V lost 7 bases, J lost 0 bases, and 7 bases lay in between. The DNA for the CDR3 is TGTGCCATCACCGAGAATAGCAATCAGCCCCAGCATTTT. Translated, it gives CAITENSNQPQHF.

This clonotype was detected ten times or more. In DNA form, the CDR3 reads TGTGCCAGCAGTGCGGTGACGGGAGGGCTCGATGAGCAGTTCTTC. Translated, it gives CASSAVTGGLDEQFF. This rearrangement joins TRBV25-1 to TRBJ2-1; 8 positions match TRBD2. This CDR3 contains 15 residues. Germline V gives CDR1 MGHDK, CDR2 SYGVNS. V shed 4 bases, J shed 8 bases, and the junction held 10 bases outside the gene matches.

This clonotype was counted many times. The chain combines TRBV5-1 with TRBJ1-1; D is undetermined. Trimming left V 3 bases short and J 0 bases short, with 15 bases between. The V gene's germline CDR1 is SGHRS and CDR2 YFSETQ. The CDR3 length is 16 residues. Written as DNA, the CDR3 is TGCGCCAGCAGCTCCTTCAAGAGGACCATGAACACTGAAGCTTTCTTT. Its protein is CASSSFKRTMNTEAFF.

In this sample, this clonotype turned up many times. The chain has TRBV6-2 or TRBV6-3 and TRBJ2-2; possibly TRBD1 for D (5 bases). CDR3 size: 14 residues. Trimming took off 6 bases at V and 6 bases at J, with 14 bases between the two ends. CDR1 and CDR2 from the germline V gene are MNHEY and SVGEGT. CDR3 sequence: CASRRIGVAGELFF. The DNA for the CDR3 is TGTGCCAGCAGGAGGATAGGGGTTGCCGGGGAGCTGTTTTTT.

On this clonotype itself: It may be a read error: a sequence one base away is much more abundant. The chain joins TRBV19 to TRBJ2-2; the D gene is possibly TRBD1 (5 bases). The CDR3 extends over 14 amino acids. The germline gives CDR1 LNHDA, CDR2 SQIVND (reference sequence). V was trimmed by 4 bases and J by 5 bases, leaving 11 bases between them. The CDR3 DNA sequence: TGTGCCAGTAGTAACGGTGACAGAACCGGGGAGCTGTTTTTT. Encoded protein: CASSNGDRTGELFF.